A single sample is the source of the 3 T cell receptor beta chains below, sequenced in a study of graft-versus-host responses after intestinal transplantation (dated by TCRdb to the early 2020s). The label giving this sample's time point can be read as: cells obtained before transplantation from donor or recipient. The library came from the immunoSEQ multiplex PCR assay. Drawn from immuneACCESS, this table holds only the in-frame rearrangements with V and J called that TCRdb kept. Clones are partly lost; checked studies trace under half to an unresolved V gene and leave the rest unexplained. For this sample the table gives 80,000 to 95,000 clones, of which about 90% were detected only once. 5% to 6.5% of the sample is held by the ten biggest clonotypes. Their cognate antigens are unknown. The starting material was unstimulated CD8+ T cells sorted from spleen or lymph node cells, obtained before intestinal transplant. The receptors originated from a human donor who received an intestinal transplant.

The sample holds one count of this clone. This sequence joins TRBV5-5 and TRBJ2-1; D is possibly TRBD2 (5 bases). CDR1 SGHKS and CDR2 YYEKEE come from the germline V gene (reference sequence). V lost 6 bases and J lost 9, with 25 bases in between. CDR3 length equals 16 residues. The DNA for the CDR3 is TGTGCCAGCAATTTGCCGACGGGGTTCGCCAGACCTGAGCAGTTCTTC. Protein sequence: CASNLPTGFARPEQFF.

J is TRBJ2-5 and V is TRBV13, with D uncertain. Trimming cost V 4 bases and J 4 bases, with 16 bases left between them. The CDR3 covers 15 residues. Germline V gene lookup returns CDR1 PRHDT and CDR2 FYEKMQ (reference sequence). The CDR3 DNA follows: TGTGCCAGCAGCTCTCAAGACCGGTGGTTAGAGACCCAGTACTTC. This translates into CASSSQDRWLETQYF.

The rearrangement joins TRBV11-2 to TRBJ2-3, with D unresolved. The ends were cut back, 1 base at V and 0 bases at J, with 8 bases in the middle. Per the germline V gene, CDR1 is SGHAT and CDR2 is FQNNGV. The CDR3 runs to 15 residues. CDR3 residues: CASSLVVRSTDTQYF. CDR3 nucleotides: TGTGCCAGCAGCTTAGTGGTTCGTAGCACAGATACGCAGTATTTT.